This T cell receptor (beta chain) stems from a study of blood T cell repertoires in COVID-19. Data came from immunoSEQ multiplex PCR; TCRdb stores just in-frame clones and leaves some out. The sample yields 200,000 or so clones, 85% seen once. The CDR3 runs to 14 residues. V shed 5 bases and J 7 bases; nucleotides not matched to a gene: 8. CDR1 is GTSNPN and CDR2 is SVGIG in the germline V gene (reference sequence). The V call is TRBV30, the J call TRBJ1-6; 7 bases align to TRBD1. The receptor was isolated from a person between 65 and 80 years old with COVID-19, enrolled during active disease. Specimen: peripheral blood. The CDR3 sequence: CAWARTGGNSPLHF. The CDR3 bases are TGTGCCTGGGCCCGGACAGGAGGGAATTCACCCCTCCACTTT.